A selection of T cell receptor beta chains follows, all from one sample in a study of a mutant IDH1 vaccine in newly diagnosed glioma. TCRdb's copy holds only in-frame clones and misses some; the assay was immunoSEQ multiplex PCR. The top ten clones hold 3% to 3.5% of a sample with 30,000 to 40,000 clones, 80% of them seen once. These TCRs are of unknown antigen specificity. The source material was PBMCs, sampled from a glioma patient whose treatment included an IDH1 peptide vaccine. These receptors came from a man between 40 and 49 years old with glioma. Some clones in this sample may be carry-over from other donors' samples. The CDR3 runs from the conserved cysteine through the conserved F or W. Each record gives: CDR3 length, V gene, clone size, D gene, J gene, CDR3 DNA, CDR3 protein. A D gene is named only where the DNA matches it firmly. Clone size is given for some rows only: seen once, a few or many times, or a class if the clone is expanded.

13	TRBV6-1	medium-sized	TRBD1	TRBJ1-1	TGTGCCAGCAGGCAGACAGGGGGCACTGAAGCTTTCTTT	CASRQTGGTEAFF
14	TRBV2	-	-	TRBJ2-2	TGTGCCAGCGAGGGGGGGCGCCCCTCCGGGGAGCTGTTTTTT	CASEGGRPSGELFF
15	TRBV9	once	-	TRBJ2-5	TGTGCCAGCAGCGTGGACGGGGGAGAGGGGAAGACCCAGTACTTC	CASSVDGGEGKTQYF
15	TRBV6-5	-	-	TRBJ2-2	TGTGCCAGCAGTCTGGAACAGGGTGCGGGCGGGGAGCTGTTTTTT	CASSLEQGAGGELFF
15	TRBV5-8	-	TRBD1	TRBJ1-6	TGTGCCAGCAGCTCCGGGCCGGGACAGGGCCACACCCTCCACTTT	CASSSGPGQGHTLHF
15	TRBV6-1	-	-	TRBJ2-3	TGTGCCAGCAGTGAAACGGGGGCGCGGGCAGATACGCAGTATTTT	CASSETGARADTQYF
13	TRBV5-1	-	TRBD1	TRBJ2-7	TGCGCCAGCCTAGGACAGGGGTCCCACGAGCAGTACTTC	CASLGQGSHEQYF
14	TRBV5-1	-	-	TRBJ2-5	TGCGCCAGCAGCCCGGTCCCCAGACAAGAGACCCAGTACTTC	CASSPVPRQETQYF
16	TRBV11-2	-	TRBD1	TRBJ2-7	TGTGCCAGCAGCTTAGCCGGCACAGGGGGCTACCACGAGCAGTACTTC	CASSLAGTGGYHEQYF
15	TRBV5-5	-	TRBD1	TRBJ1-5	TGTGCCAGCAGCCATGTCGGGACAGCCGGGAAGTCTCAGCATTTT	CASSHVGTAGKSQHF
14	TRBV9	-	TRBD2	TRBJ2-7	TGTGCCAGCAGCGTAGCCAGCGGGGGCTACGAGCAGTACTTC	CASSVASGGYEQYF
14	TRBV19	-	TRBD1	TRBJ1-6	TGTGCCAGTACTGTGACAGGGGCGATCTCACCCCTCCACTTT	CASTVTGAISPLHF
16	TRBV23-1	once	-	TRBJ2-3	TGCGCCAGCAGTCAATCAGCGTCGGGGCCCCCGGATACGCAGTATTTT	CASSQSASGPPDTQYF
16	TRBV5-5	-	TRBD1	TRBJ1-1	TGTGCCAGCAGCATCGGACAGGGGGTAGGGACCACTGAAGCTTTCTTT	CASSIGQGVGTTEAFF
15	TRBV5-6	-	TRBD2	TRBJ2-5	TGTGCCAGCAGCTTGTTGCGGGGGACTAAAGAGACCCAGTACTTC	CASSLLRGTKETQYF
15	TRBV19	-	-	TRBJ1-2	TGTGCCAGTAGTATCGACTCCGTCCGGACATCGCAGGCCACCTTC	CASSIDSVRTSQATF
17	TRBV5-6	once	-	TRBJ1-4	TGTGCCAGCAGCTATTGGTCCGTGGGCAGCGTCCGGGAAAAACTGTTTTTT	CASSYWSVGSVREKLFF